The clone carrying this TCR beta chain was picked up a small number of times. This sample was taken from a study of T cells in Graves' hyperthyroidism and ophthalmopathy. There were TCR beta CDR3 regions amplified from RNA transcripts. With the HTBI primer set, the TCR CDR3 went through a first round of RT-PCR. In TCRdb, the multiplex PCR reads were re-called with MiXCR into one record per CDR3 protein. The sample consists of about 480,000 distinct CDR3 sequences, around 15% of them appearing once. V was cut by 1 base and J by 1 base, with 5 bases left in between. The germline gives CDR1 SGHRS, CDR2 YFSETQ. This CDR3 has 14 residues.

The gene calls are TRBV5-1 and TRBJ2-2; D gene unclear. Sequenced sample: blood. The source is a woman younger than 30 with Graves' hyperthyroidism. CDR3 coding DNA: TGCGCCAGCAGCTTGACCGTGAACACCGGGGAGCTGTTTTTT. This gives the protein CASSLTVNTGELFF. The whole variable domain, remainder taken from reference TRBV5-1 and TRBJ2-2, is KAGVTQTPRYLIKTRGQQVTLSCSPISGHRSVSWYQQTPGQGLQFLFEYFSETQRNKGNFPGRFSGRQFSNSRSEMNVSTLELGDSALYLCASSLTVNTGELFFGEGSRLTVL.